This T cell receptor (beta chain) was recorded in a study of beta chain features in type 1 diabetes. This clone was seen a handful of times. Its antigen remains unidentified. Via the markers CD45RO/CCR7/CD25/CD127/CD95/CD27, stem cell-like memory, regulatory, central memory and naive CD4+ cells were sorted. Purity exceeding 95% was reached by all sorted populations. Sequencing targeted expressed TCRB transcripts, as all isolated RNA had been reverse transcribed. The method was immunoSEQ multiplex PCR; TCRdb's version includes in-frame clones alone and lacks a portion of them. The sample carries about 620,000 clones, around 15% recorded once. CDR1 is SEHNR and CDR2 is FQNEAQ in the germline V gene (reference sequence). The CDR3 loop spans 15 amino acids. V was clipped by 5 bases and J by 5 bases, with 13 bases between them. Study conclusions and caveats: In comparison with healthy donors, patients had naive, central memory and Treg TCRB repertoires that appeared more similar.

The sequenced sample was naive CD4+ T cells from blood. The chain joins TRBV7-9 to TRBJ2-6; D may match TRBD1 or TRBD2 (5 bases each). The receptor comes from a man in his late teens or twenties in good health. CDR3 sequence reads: CASSLYRDRANVLTF. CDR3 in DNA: TGTGCCAGCAGCCTATACCGGGACCGGGCCAACGTCCTGACTTTC.